The 19 T cell receptor beta chains in this list originate from one sample, sequenced in a study of T cell responses to AZD1222 COVID-19 vaccine (dated by TCRdb to about 2021). The library was made by the immunoSEQ multiplex PCR assay. TCRdb provides this immuneACCESS table in a form limited to in-frame rearrangements. Some clones are lacking; in checked studies, under half of them reflect an unresolved V gene, and why the rest are absent is not known. The sample table records some 150,000 clones; around 91% of these occur just once. The ten largest clones represent around 5.2% of the sample. The sample's time point, from its label and the paper: baseline before first vaccination. This specimen was peripheral blood, taken on day 0 of AZD1222 vaccination. The receptors come from an adult in good health.

The CDR3 sequence is CASSLWTERTQYF. The CDR3 DNA reads as TGTGCCAGCAGCTTATGGACAGAAAGGACCCAGTACTTC. The V and J genes are TRBV11-2 and TRBJ2-5, with a possible D match to TRBD1 (6 bases). V was shortened by 2 bases and J by 7 bases, with 11 bases between the two germline ends. The CDR3 totals 13 residues. CDR1 SGHAT and CDR2 FQNNGV come from the germline V gene.

This chain links TRBV7-2 with TRBJ2-5; 8 positions match TRBD1. The V gene end was trimmed by 7 bases and the J gene end by 5 bases; junction bases not matched to a gene: 6. Germline V gene sequence: CDR1 SGHTA, CDR2 FQGNSA. The CDR3 has 13 residues. CDR3 loop: CASIPTGVETQYF. CDR3 coding DNA: TGTGCCAGCATACCGACAGGGGTCGAGACCCAGTACTTC.

The rearrangement uses TRBV28 and TRBJ2-5; D ambiguous. CDR1 and CDR2 from the germline V gene are MDHEN and SYDVKM. V was clipped by 2 bases and J by 5 bases, with 6 bases between them. The length of the CDR3 is 12 residues. As DNA, the CDR3 is TGTGCCAGCAGTTTAGCCCTCGAGACCCAGTACTTC. It encodes CASSLALETQYF.

The chain is built from TRBV27 and TRBJ2-1; a weak D match, TRBD1 (6 bases). The ends were cut back, 0 bases at V and 7 bases at J, with 13 bases in the middle. The CDR3 is made up of 15 amino acids. Germline loops: CDR1 MNHEY, CDR2 SMNVEV (reference sequence). DNA for the CDR3: TGTGCCAGCAGTTTATCCCTACAGGGCTGGAATGAGCAGTTCTTC. Its translation: CASSLSLQGWNEQFF.

V usage is TRBV29-1 and J usage is TRBJ2-7, with D possibly TRBD1 on 5 matching bases. Trimming took 7 bases from V and 0 from J, leaving 10 bases between them. Per the germline V gene, CDR1 is SQVTM and CDR2 is ANQGSEA. The CDR3 loop spans 12 amino acids. The CDR3 DNA follows: TGCAGCGCCGAAGGGGACTCCTACGAGCAGTACTTC. Amino acids: CSAEGDSYEQYF.

The J gene is TRBJ1-5, the V gene TRBV7-2; 9 bases match TRBD1. Losses at the gene ends were 5 bases for V and 2 bases for J; bases not matched to a gene: 4. Germline V gene lookup returns CDR1 SGHTA and CDR2 FQGNSA. This CDR3 comprises 15 residues. CDR3 amino acids: CASSPRTGGNQPQHF. Here the CDR3 DNA reads TGTGCCAGCAGCCCCAGGACAGGGGGCAATCAGCCCCAGCATTTT. Filled out from reference TRBV7-2 and TRBJ1-5, the complete variable domain reads GAGVSQSPSNKVTEKGKDVELRCDPISGHTALYWYRQSLGQGLEFLIYFQGNSAPDKSGLPSDRFSAERTGGSVSTLTIQRTQQEDSAVYLCASSPRTGGNQPQHFGDGTRLSIL.

The chain links TRBV2 to TRBJ2-1; TRBD1 matches at 10 bases. The germline V gene has CDR1 SNHLY and CDR2 FYNNEI. Trimming took 11 bases from V and 4 from J; bases not matched to a gene: 11. This CDR3 has 15 residues. The CDR3 nucleotides read TGTGCCTTCACGTCCGGGACAGGGGTGTACAATGAGCAGTTCTTC. Protein: CAFTSGTGVYNEQFF.

The V and J genes are TRBV7-3 and TRBJ2-3; 7 positions agree with TRBD2. Germline V gene lookup returns CDR1 SGHTA and CDR2 FQGTGA. V shed 6 bases and J 4 bases; nucleotides not matched to a gene: 10. The length of the CDR3 is 15 residues. The CDR3 here is CASRPGGSTADTQYF. For the CDR3, the DNA is TGTGCCAGCAGACCGGGCGGGAGTACGGCAGATACGCAGTATTTT. The whole variable domain, filled in from reference TRBV7-3 and TRBJ2-3, reads GAGVSQTPSNKVTEKGKYVELRCDPISGHTALYWYRQSLGQGPEFLIYFQGTGAADDSGLPNDRFFAVRPEGSVSTLKIQRTERGDSAVYLCASRPGGSTADTQYFGPGTRLTVL.

The chain carries TRBV29-1 and TRBJ2-5, with D perhaps assigned TRBD1 or TRBD2 (6 bases each). Between the trimmed V and J ends, which lost 3 bases and 4 bases, there was a span of 18 bases. The CDR3 totals 15 residues. The V gene's germline CDR1 is SQVTM and CDR2 ANQGSEA. CDR3: CSVEGPRGDGETQYF. Written as DNA, the CDR3 is TGCAGCGTTGAGGGTCCTAGGGGGGACGGAGAGACCCAGTACTTC. The full variable domain, with the rest looked up from reference TRBV29-1 and TRBJ2-5, is SAVISQKPSRDICQRGTSLTIQCQVDSQVTMMFWYRQQPGQSLTLIATANQGSEATYESGFVIDKFPISRPNLTFSTLTVSNMSPEDSSIYLCSVEGPRGDGETQYFGPGTRLLVL.

The rearrangement joins TRBV20-1 to TRBJ1-2, with D perhaps TRBD1 (6 bases). With 3 bases removed from V and 4 bases from J, the gap between germline ends came to 15 bases. Germline CDR1 is DFQATT and CDR2 is SNEGSKA (reference sequence). The CDR3 contains 14 residues. The chain's CDR3 is CSASIQGNSYGYTF. The CDR3 nucleotides read TGCAGTGCTAGTATACAGGGAAACAGCTATGGCTACACCTTC.

The CDR3 bases are TGCGCCAGCAGCCAGGGCCGGGGATCCTACAATGAGCAGTTCTTC. It specifies CASSQGRGSYNEQFF. This chain joins TRBV4-3 and TRBJ2-1, with D perhaps TRBD2 (5 bases). The V and J ends lost 3 bases and 1 base respectively, with 10 bases between them. The CDR3 runs to 15 residues. Germline V gene data show CDR1 as LGHNA and CDR2 as YSLEER.

The gene calls are TRBV25-1 and TRBJ2-3; the match to TRBD2 covers 8 bases. The CDR3 runs 14 residues. Germline-derived CDR1 and CDR2 are MGHDK and SYGVNS. Trimming cost V 7 bases and J 3 bases; bases outside gene matches: 6. CDR3 sequence: CASTHSGGTDTQYF. For the CDR3, the DNA is TGTGCCAGCACCCACAGCGGGGGAACAGATACGCAGTATTTT.

V is TRBV6-2 or TRBV6-3 and J is TRBJ2-7; 7 nucleotides agree with TRBD1. The CDR3 contains 15 residues. The V segment lost 2 bases and the J segment 2 bases; nucleotides outside the gene matches: 6. Looked up from germline, CDR1 is MNHEY and CDR2 is SVGEGT. The chain's CDR3 is CASSYRWDSPYEQYF. The CDR3 DNA follows: TGTGCCAGCAGTTACCGATGGGACAGCCCCTACGAGCAGTACTTC.

The chain couples TRBV11-3 to TRBJ2-1, with D perhaps TRBD2 (6 bases). V lost 3 bases, J lost 5 bases, and 14 bases lay in between. CDR3 length equals 15 residues. The germline gives CDR1 SGHNT, CDR2 YENEEA. CDR3 region: CASSLGGVPHNEQFF. As DNA, the CDR3 is TGTGCCAGCAGCTTGGGAGGTGTCCCTCACAATGAGCAGTTCTTC.

A remark on this clone: One end of the junction is discordant with germline, which a read error may explain. This chain links TRBV6-5 with TRBJ1-2; TRBD1 might be the D (5 bases). The germline V gene has CDR1 MNHEY and CDR2 SVGAGI. This CDR3 has 13 amino acids. This CDR3 reads CASSQWGNFGYTF. The CDR3 nucleotides are TGTGCCAGCAGTCAATGGGGGAACTTTGGCTACACCTTC.

This chain connects TRBV7-2 to TRBJ1-5; D is ambiguous. Trimming left V 8 bases short and J 5 bases short, with 13 bases between. CDR1 and CDR2 (germline): SGHTA, FQGNSA. The length of the CDR3 is 13 residues. The DNA of the CDR3 is TGTGCCAGCGCTTTGGGTACGGATCAGCCCCAGCATTTT. It translates to CASALGTDQPQHF.

V usage is TRBV28 and J usage is TRBJ1-2; 8 nucleotides align to TRBD1. V lost 4 bases and J lost 3; bases outside the gene matches: 10. Germline-derived CDR1 and CDR2 are MDHEN and SYDVKM. CDR3 size: 16 residues. The CDR3 region is CASSSVSGGEHYGYTF. CDR3 bases: TGTGCCAGCAGTTCAGTTTCAGGGGGCGAACACTATGGCTACACCTTC.

The chain combines TRBV18 with TRBJ2-4, with TRBD1 matching over 7 bases. Looked up from germline, CDR1 is KGHSH and CDR2 is LQKENI. The CDR3 runs 14 residues. Germline trimming cut 2 bases from V and 14 bases from J; bases unmatched to any gene: 12. The CDR3 here is CASSPGIDREGEYF. CDR3 nucleotides: TGTGCCAGCTCACCAGGGATTGACAGGGAAGGGGAGTACTTC. The whole variable domain, filled in from reference TRBV18 and TRBJ2-4, reads NAGVMQNPRHLVRRRGQEARLRCSPMKGHSHVYWYRQLPEEGLKFMVYLQKENIIDESGMPKERFSAEFPKEGPSILRIQQVVRGDSAAYFCASSPGIDREGEYFGAGTRLSVL.

V is TRBV5-5 and J is TRBJ1-2; D call uncertain. The CDR3 runs 12 residues. V lost 2 bases, J lost 4 bases, and 6 bases lay in between. Germline loops: CDR1 SGHKS, CDR2 YYEKEE (reference sequence). CDR3 residues: CASSFSSYGYTF. The CDR3 nucleotides are TGTGCCAGCAGCTTCAGTTCCTATGGCTACACCTTC. The variable domain in full, with the rest retrieved from reference TRBV5-5 and TRBJ1-2, is DAGVTQSPTHLIKTRGQQVTLRCSPISGHKSVSWYQQVLGQGPQFIFQYYEKEERGRGNFPDRFSARQFPNYSSELNVNALLLGDSALYLCASSFSSYGYTFGSGTRLTVV.